This TCR beta chain was sequenced in a study of siplizumab effects on memory and regulatory T cells. Libraries were prepared by immunoSEQ multiplex PCR; TCRdb keeps only in-frame clonotypes and omits some of them. Of roughly 50,000 clones detected, over 75% appear once; the ten largest clones hold approximately 0.3%. CDR3 length: 14 amino acids. From germline, CDR1 is MNHEY and CDR2 SMNVEV (reference sequence). V lost 11 bases, J lost 3 bases, and 10 bases stayed unmatched. This clone came up once. Material for sequencing was naive CD8+ T cells sorted from blood. This clonotype was sampled from a human donor in good health. The J gene is TRBJ2-1, the V gene TRBV27; 7 bases match TRBD1. CDR3: CAVARQGRYNEQFF. CDR3 in DNA: TGTGCCGTTGCACGACAGGGCCGCTACAATGAGCAGTTCTTC.